The T cell receptor (beta chain) described here comes from a study of cytomegalovirus exposure and HLA in healthy donors. V lost 2 bases and J 5 bases, leaving 11 bases between the germline ends. Germline CDR1 and CDR2: SGHKS and YYEKEE (reference sequence). CDR3 length equals 14 residues. This clone was counted only a few times. Its antigen remains unidentified. General study findings and limits: The authors listed 150 or so TCR beta chains as cytomegalovirus-associated.

The primer mix had 60 Vbeta and 13 Jbeta primers. Profiling relied on immunoSEQ multiplex PCR, and the TCRdb table lists in-frame clones only, not all of them. Among about 140,000 clones listed, more than 75% were seen once. This chain joins TRBV5-5 and TRBJ1-5; no definite D call. This receptor was obtained from a female donor in good health and CMV-seronegative. The sample consisted of PBMCs. CDR3 DNA sequence: TGTGCCAGCAGCTTAGCCGGGAGGGATCAGCCCCAGCATTTT. This encodes CASSLAGRDQPQHF.